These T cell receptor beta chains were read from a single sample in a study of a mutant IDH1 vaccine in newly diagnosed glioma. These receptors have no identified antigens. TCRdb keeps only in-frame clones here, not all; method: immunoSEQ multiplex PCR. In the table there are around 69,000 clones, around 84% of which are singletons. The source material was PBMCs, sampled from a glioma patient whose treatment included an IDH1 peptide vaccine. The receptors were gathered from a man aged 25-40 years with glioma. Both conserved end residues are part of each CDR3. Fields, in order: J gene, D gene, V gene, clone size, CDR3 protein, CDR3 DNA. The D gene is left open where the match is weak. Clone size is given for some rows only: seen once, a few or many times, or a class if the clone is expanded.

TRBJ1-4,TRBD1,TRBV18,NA,CASSPTGEEKLFF,TGTGCCAGCTCACCGACAGGGGAGGAAAAACTGTTTTTT
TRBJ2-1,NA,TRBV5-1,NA,CASRTRTTRGEQFF,TGCGCCAGCAGAACTAGAACTACTAGGGGTGAGCAGTTCTTC
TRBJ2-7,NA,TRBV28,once,CASSLSIPSYEQYF,TGTGCCAGCAGTTTGTCCATACCCTCCTACGAGCAGTACTTC
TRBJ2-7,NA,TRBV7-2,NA,CASSLVYSYEQYF,TGTGCCAGCAGCTTAGTATATTCCTACGAGCAGTACTTC
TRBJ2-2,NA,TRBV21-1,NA,CASSKEPGTSGRLGGELFF,TGTGCCAGCAGCAAAGAGCCCGGGACTAGCGGGAGGTTGGGCGGGGAGCTGTTTTTT
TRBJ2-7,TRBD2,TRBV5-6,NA,CASSVGGTPHF,TGTGCCAGCAGCGTGGGGGGGACCCCTCACTTC
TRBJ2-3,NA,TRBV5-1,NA,CASSSDRSTDTQYF,TGCGCCAGCAGCTCTGACAGGTCCACAGATACGCAGTATTTT
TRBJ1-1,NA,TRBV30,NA,CAWSLQGSGTEAFF,TGTGCCTGGAGTCTTCAGGGATCGGGCACTGAAGCTTTCTTT
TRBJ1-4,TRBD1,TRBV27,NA,CASRTGGINEKLFF,TGTGCCAGCAGAACAGGGGGTATTAATGAAAAACTGTTTTTT
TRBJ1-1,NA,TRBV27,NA,CASSLSLATEAFF,TGTGCCAGCAGTTTATCGCTGGCCACTGAAGCTTTCTTT
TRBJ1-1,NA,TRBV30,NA,CAWSTGSNPSMNTEAFF,TGTGCCTGGAGCACAGGGAGTAACCCTTCCATGAACACTGAAGCTTTCTTT
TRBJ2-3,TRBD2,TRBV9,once,CASSVAPAGGTNTQYF,TGTGCCAGCAGCGTAGCTCCAGCGGGGGGCACAAATACGCAGTATTTT
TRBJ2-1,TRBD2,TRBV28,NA,CASSLVLAGADEQFF,TGTGCCAGCAGTTTAGTCTTAGCGGGAGCGGATGAGCAGTTCTTC
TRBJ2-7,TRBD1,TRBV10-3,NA,CAISESIRTGEKQYF,TGTGCCATCAGTGAGTCGATCCGGACAGGTGAAAAGCAGTACTTC
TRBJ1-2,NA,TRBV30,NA,CAWSWEGTRLYGYTF,TGTGCCTGGAGTTGGGAGGGCACACGGCTCTATGGCTACACCTTC
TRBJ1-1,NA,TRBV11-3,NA,CASSLEGEGTEAFF,TGTGCCAGCAGCTTAGAAGGGGAGGGGACTGAAGCTTTCTTT